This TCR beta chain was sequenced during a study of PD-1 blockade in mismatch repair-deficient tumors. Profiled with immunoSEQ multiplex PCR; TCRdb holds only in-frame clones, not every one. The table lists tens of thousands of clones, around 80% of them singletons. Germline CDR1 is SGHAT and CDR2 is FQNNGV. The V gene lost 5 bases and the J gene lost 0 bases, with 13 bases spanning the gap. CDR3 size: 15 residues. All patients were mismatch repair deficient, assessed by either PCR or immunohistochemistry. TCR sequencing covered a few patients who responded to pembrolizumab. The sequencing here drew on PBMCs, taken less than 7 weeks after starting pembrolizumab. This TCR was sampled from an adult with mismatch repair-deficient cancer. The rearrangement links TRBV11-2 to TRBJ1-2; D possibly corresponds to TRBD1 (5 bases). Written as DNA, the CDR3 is TGTGCCAGCAGCCCGACTTGGGACTCTAACTATGGCTACACCTTC. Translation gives CASSPTWDSNYGYTF.